This T cell receptor beta chain was sequenced during a study of T cells after yellow fever vaccination (dated by TCRdb to about 2019). As for the study more broadly: The SMART-Seq v4 Ultra Low Input RNA kit was used to prepare libraries from fractions with low cell numbers. To follow T-cell clones before and after primary and booster YFV17D yellow fever vaccination, bulk TCR alpha and beta repertoires were sequenced over time. Two healthy male donors made up the cohort, one aged 18 to 29 years and the other aged 30 to 40 years. Blood was collected at multiple timepoints before and after primary and secondary immunization, and bulk PBMC replicates and cell subsets were isolated. Study-wide findings and limitations: The study included only two donors, which limits how far the findings can be generalized. A small share of clonotypes occurred in both CD4 and CD8 compartments, likely arising from convergent recombination. After the booster, most of the clones that had expanded following primary vaccination were detected again (96% of CD4 and around 88% of CD8), which suggests that memory was broadly maintained. Computational filtering was required because FACS-sorted repertoires could contain abundant contaminating clonotypes from the bulk population. The secondary T-cell response was weaker than the primary response but faster, peaking on day 5 instead of day 15.

This clonotype was recorded a few times. Its recognized antigen is unknown. No base-level quality is on record; no much larger clone is a single base apart. From cysteine to phenylalanine, the CDR3 is 14 amino acids long. Kept here is only the CDR3 DNA, which spans 42 bases and is read in frame from base 1. Relative to germline, V is 0 bases shorter and J is 2 bases shorter, with 7 bases between their ends. The germline V gene gives CDR1 as SGDLS and CDR2 as YYNGEE. The sample's treatment or condition, from its label and the paper: live attenuated yellow fever vaccine strain. Two biological replicates of bulk PBMCs were collected at each blood-draw timepoint. A standard Ficoll-Paque protocol was used to isolate PBMCs from peripheral blood. TriZol was used to extract RNA from bulk PBMCs, from CD4 and CD8 fractions, and from dextramer-positive and dextramer-negative fractions. Sequenced on an Illumina NovaSeq 6000. TCR cDNA was made using 5'RACE template switching, a step that added a universal primer site and unique molecular identifiers. Priming for cDNA synthesis came from both the TCR alpha and TCR beta constant segments. Two PCR steps were used to amplify libraries, with sample barcodes and sequencing adapters being added in the second step. Sequencing of libraries was done on Illumina HiSeq 2500 (2x100 bp) or NovaSeq (2x150 bp). In the original analysis: MIGEC handled demultiplexing of reads and collapsing into UMI consensus sequences, while MiXCR performed V(D)J alignment. Vaccine-responding clonotypes were identified with edgeR using replicate PBMC samples, with FDR below 0.01 and a log2 fold change above 5 up to day 15 being required. Each bulk clonotype was labeled CD4 or CD8 based on which sequenced repertoire, CD4 or CD8, contained the clonotype at higher abundance. The public reads were run again by TCRdb, first through fastp at Q25 and then through MiXCR, and only productive beta chains were kept. Here each entry gathers all rows of one CDR3 protein and keeps the most common genes and DNA. The V and J calls were not made by the authors but by TCRdb's processing. The sample data list under 500,000 distinct CDR3 sequences, and approximately 19% of these were observed just once. About a sixth of the sample belongs to the ten largest clones.

The sample was PBMCs, taken before the yellow fever booster vaccination. This clonotype originated in a man between 18 and 29 years old who received the YFV17D yellow fever vaccine. The chain joins TRBV9 to TRBJ2-3; no D gene can be assigned with confidence. The DNA is TGTGCCAGCAGCGTAGCTCCTGACACAGATACGCAGTATTTT. Its product reads: CASSVAPDTDTQYF.